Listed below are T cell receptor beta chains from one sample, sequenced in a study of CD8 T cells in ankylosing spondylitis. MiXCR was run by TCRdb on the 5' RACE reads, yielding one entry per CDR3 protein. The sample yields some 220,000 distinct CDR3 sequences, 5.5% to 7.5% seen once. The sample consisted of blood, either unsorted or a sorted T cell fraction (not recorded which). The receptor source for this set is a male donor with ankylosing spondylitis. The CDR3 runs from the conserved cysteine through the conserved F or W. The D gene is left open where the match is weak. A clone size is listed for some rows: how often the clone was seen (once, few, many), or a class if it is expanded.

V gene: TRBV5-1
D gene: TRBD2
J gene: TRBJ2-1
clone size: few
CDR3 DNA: TGCGCCAGCAGCGAGGGACTAGCCGATTACAATGAGCAGTTCTTC
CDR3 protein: CASSEGLADYNEQFF

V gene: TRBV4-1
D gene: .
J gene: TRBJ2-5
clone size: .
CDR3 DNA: TGCGCCAGCAGCCAAGATCCGGGGGGCTTGGAGACCCAGTACTTC
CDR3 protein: CASSQDPGGLETQYF

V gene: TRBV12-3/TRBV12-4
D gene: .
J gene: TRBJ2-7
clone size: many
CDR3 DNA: TGTGCCAGCAGTCCGACAGGAACCTCCTACGAGCAGTACTTC
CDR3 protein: CASSPTGTSYEQYF

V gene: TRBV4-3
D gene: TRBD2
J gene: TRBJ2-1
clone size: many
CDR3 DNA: TGCGCCAGCAGCCAAGATCCCAGGACTAGCGGGAGGATGAATGAGCAGTTCTTC
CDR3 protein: CASSQDPRTSGRMNEQFF

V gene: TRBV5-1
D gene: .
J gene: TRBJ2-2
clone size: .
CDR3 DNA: TGCGCCAGCAGCTTGGCCGAGGGGGGAGCGAACACCGGGGAGCTGTTTTTT
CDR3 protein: CASSLAEGGANTGELFF

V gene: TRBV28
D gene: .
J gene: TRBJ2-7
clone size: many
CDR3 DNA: TGTGCCAGCAGTTTTTCCAGGACCTACGAGCAGTACTTC
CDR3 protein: CASSFSRTYEQYF

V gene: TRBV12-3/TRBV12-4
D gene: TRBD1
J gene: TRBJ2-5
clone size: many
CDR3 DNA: TGTGCCAGCACCGACAGGGGGCCGGAGACCCAGTACTTC
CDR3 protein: CASTDRGPETQYF

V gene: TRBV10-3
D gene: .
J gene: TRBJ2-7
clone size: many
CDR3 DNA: TGTGCCATCAGTGAAAACGGCCTCACATACGAGCAGTACTTC
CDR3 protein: CAISENGLTYEQYF

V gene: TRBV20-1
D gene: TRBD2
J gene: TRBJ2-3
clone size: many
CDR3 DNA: TGCAGTGCCGAAGCCTACAGAAATCAGCGGGGAGCGAGCACAGATACGCAGTATTTT
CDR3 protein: CSAEAYRNQRGASTDTQYF

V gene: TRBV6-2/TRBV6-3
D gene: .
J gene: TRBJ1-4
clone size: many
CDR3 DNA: TGTGCCAGCAGTTACCCTCTCCGCGACAGCAAGCGAAAACTGTTTTTT
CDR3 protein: CASSYPLRDSKRKLFF

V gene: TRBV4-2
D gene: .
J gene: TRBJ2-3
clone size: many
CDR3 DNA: TGTGCCAGCAGCCAAGGCAGACTAGGTACAGATACGCAGTATTTT
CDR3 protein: CASSQGRLGTDTQYF

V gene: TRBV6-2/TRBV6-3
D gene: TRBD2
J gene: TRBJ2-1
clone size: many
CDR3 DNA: TGTGCCAGCAGTTACTCAAAACTAGCGGGACACAATGAGCAGTTCTTC
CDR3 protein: CASSYSKLAGHNEQFF

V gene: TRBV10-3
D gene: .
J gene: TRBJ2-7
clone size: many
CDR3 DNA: TGTGCCATCAGTGAGTCGATGCAGGCGAGCTCCTACGAGCAGTACTTC
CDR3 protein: CAISESMQASSYEQYF

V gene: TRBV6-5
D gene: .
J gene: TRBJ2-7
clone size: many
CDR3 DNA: TGTGCCAGCAGTTACCCCCTAAGACAGGAGGTCCACGAGCAGTACTTC
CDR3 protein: CASSYPLRQEVHEQYF

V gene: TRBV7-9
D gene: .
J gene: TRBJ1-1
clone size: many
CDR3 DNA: TGTGCCAGCAGCTTGCAGGGAATTAACACTGAAGCTTTCTTT
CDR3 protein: CASSLQGINTEAFF

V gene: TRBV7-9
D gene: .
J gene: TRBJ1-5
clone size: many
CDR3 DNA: TGTGCCAGCAGCTCTTGGGACGGGGGGCAGCCCCAGCATTTT
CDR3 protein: CASSSWDGGQPQHF

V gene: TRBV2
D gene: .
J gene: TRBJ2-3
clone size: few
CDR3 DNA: TGTGCCAGAACTAGCTTCGGCACAGATACGCAGTATTTT
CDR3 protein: CARTSFGTDTQYF

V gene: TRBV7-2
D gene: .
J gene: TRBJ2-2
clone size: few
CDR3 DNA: TGTGCCAGCAGCTTTGGAGGGGCGGACGGCGCCGGGGAGCTGTTTTTT
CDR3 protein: CASSFGGADGAGELFF

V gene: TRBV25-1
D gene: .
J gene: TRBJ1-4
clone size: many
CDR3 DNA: TGTGCCAGCAGAGGGCCTATCCGGCGGGAAAAACTGTTTTTT
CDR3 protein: CASRGPIRREKLFF

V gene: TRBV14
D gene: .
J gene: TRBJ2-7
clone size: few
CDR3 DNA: TGTGCCAGCAGCCAAGGAAAACAGGGAGCCCAGTACTTC
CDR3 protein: CASSQGKQGAQYF

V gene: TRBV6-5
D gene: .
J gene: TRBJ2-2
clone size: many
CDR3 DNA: TGTGCCAGCAGTTACCGCGAGGGGGGGGAGCTGTTTTTT
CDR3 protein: CASSYREGGELFF

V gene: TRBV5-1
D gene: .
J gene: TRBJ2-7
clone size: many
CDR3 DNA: TGCGCCAGCAGCGCGGGAAACGAGCAGTACTTC
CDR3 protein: CASSAGNEQYF

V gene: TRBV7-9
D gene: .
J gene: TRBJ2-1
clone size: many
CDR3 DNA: TGTGCCAGCAGCTTAGGTGGTAGGGACAATGAGCAGTTCTTC
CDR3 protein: CASSLGGRDNEQFF

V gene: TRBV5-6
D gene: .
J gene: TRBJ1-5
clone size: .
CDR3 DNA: TGTGCCAGCAGCACCCGGGACATCGTCCGGCCCCAGCATTTT
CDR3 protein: CASSTRDIVRPQHF

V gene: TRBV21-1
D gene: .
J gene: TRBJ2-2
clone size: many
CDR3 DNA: TGTGCCAGCACCAGAGGGCAGGTGCAGACCGGGGAGCTGTTTTTT
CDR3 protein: CASTRGQVQTGELFF

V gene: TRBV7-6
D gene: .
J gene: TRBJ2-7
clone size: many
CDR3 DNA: TGTGCCAGCAGCTTCCCTAGCGACGAGCAGTACTTC
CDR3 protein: CASSFPSDEQYF

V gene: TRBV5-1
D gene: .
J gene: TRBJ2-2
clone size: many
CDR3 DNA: TGCGCCAGCAGCTCAACAGGGCCCGGGGAGCTGTTTTTT
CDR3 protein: CASSSTGPGELFF

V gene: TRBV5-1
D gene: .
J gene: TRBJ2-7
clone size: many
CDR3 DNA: TGCGCCAGCAGCTGGGGACTGAGCTCCTACGAGCAGTACTTC
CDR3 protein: CASSWGLSSYEQYF

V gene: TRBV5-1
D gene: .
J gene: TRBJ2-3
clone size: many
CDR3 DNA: TGCGCCAGCAGCCCCCTGGGGGATACGCAGTATTTT
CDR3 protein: CASSPLGDTQYF

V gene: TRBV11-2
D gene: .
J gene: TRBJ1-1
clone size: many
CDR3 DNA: TGTGCCAGCAGCTTAGAAGTGGGGAGGGTGAACACTGAAGCTTTCTTT
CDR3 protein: CASSLEVGRVNTEAFF

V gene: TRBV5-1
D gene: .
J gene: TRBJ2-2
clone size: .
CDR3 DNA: TGCGCCAGCAGCCCTACAGGACGCGCTCCCGGGGAGCTGTTTTTT
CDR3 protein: CASSPTGRAPGELFF

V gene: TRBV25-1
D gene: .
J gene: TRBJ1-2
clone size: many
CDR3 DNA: TGTGCCAGCAGTGAGGGGCGTAACTATGGCTACACCTTC
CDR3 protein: CASSEGRNYGYTF

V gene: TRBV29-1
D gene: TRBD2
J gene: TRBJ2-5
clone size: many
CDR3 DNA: TGCAGCGTTCCCTCTAGCGGGAGCCCTATTAAAGAGACCCAGTACTTC
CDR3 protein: CSVPSSGSPIKETQYF

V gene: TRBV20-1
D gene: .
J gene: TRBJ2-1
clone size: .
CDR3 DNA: TGCAGTGCTAGTGAGGGGGGGATCAATGAGCAGTTCTTC
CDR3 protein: CSASEGGINEQFF

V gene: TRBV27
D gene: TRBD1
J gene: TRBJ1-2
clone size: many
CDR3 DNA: TGTGCCAGCAGGTACACCGGGACAGGGGATGGCTACACCTTC
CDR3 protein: CASRYTGTGDGYTF

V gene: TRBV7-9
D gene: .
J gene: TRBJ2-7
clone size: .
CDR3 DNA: TGTGCCAGCAGCCCCGGGCTCCTCTGCGAGCAGTACTTC
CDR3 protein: CASSPGLLCEQYF

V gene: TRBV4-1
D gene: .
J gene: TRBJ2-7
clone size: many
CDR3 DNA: TGCGCCAGCAGCCAAGTGGCTGAGGGGGCCTACGAGCAGTACTTC
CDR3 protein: CASSQVAEGAYEQYF

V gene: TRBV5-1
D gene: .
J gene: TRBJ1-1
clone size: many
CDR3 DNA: TGCGCCAGCAGCACACAGGGAGGGACTGAAGCTTTCTTT
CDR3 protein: CASSTQGGTEAFF

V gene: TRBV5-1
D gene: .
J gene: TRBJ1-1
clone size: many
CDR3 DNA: TGCGCCAGCAGCTTGACCGAGGGGAACACTGAAGCTTTCTTT
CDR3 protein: CASSLTEGNTEAFF

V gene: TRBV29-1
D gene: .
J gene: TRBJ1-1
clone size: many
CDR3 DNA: TGCAGCGTGGGGGGTCAGTACACTGAAGCTTTCTTT
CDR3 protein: CSVGGQYTEAFF

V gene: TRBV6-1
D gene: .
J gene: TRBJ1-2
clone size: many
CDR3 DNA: TGTGCCAGCAGTGAAGCGGGAGATGGCTACACCTTC
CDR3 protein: CASSEAGDGYTF

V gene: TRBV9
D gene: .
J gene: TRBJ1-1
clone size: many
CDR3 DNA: TGTGCCAGCAGCCCTCGGGAGGGTTTCTTT
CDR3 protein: CASSPREGFF

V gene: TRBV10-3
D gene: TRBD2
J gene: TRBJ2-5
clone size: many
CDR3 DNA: TGTGCCATCAGGCTACTAGCGTCCAGGGAGACCCAGTACTTC
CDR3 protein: CAIRLLASRETQYF

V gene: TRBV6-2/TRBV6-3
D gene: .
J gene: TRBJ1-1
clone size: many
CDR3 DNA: TGTGCCAGCACCTACTTCGGGACAATGAACACTGAAGCTTTCTTT
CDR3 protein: CASTYFGTMNTEAFF

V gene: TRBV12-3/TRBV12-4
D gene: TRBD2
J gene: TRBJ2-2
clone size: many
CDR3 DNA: TGTGCCAGCAGTCCCCGGAGGGGAGGGACCGGGGAGCTGTTTTTT
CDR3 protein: CASSPRRGGTGELFF

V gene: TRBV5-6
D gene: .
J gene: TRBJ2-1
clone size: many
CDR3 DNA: TGTGCCAGCGGCGACGACACCCCCTACAATGAGCAGTTCTTC
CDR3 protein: CASGDDTPYNEQFF

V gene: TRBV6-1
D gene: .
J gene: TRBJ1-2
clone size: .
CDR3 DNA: TGTGCCAGCAGTGGTTGGACAGTAGCTGGCTACACCTTC
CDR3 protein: CASSGWTVAGYTF

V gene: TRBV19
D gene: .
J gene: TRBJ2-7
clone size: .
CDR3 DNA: TGTGCCAGTAGTATACAGGGGCGAAACTACGAGCAGTACTTC
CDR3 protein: CASSIQGRNYEQYF

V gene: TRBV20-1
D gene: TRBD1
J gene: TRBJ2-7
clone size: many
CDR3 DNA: TGCAGTGCTTTGAGCCGGGACAGCTACGAGCAGTACTTC
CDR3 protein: CSALSRDSYEQYF

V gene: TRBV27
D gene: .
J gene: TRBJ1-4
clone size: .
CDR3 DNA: TGTGCCAGCAGTTCAATTCTATCTAATGAAAAACTGTTTTTT
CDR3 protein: CASSSILSNEKLFF

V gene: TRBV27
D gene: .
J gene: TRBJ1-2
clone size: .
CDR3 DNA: TGTGCCAGCAGTTTAGCTCCCGGGCTCTATAACTATGGCTACACCTTC
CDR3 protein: CASSLAPGLYNYGYTF

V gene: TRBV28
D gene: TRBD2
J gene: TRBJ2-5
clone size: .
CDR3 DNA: TGTGCCAGCAGCCTCTGGACTAGCGGGAGAGAAACGGAGACCCAGTACTTC
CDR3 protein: CASSLWTSGRETETQYF